This is a list of T cell receptor beta chains from one sample in a study of breast tumors, draining lymph nodes, adjacent tissues. One entry per CDR3 protein, called by TCRdb with MiXCR from the multiplex PCR reads. The sample comprises 250,000 or so distinct CDR3 sequences, more than 30% of which are singletons, and about 1% rests with the top ten. The source material was axillary lymph node tissue. These TCRs come from a female donor with breast cancer. Some clones in this sample may be carry-over from other donors' samples. CDR3s include the opening cysteine and the closing phenylalanine or tryptophan. A D gene is named only where the DNA matches it firmly. Clone size is stated in some rows and not others, as once, few, many or a class when expanded.

CASSLVQLKGNTIYF,TGTGCCAGCAGCTTAGTCCAGCTTAAGGGAAACACCATATATTTT,many,TRBV7-2,TRBJ1-3,NA
CASSLGGTANEKLFF,TGTGCCAGCAGCTTAGGCGGGACAGCTAATGAAAAACTGTTTTTT,NA,TRBV11-2,TRBJ1-4,TRBD1
CSAGHRDRVNQPQHF,TGCAGTGCTGGCCATAGGGACAGGGTTAATCAGCCCCAGCATTTT,many,TRBV20-1,TRBJ1-5,TRBD1
CASSPLPSAQETQYF,TGTGCCAGCAGTCCGCTCCCTAGCGCCCAAGAGACCCAGTACTTC,few,TRBV27,TRBJ2-5,NA
CASSVGGEYNEQFF,TGTGCCAGCAGCGTGGGGGGGGAATACAATGAGCAGTTCTTC,NA,TRBV4-2,TRBJ2-1,TRBD2
CATRTSDQETQYF,TGTGCCACGCGGACTAGCGACCAAGAGACCCAGTACTTC,many,TRBV10-3,TRBJ2-5,TRBD2
CASAPRLAEHNEQFF,TGTGCCAGCGCTCCTCGACTAGCGGAACACAATGAGCAGTTCTTC,NA,TRBV9,TRBJ2-1,TRBD2
CAWSGAGNQPQHF,TGTGCCTGGAGTGGGGCAGGGAATCAGCCCCAGCATTTT,NA,TRBV30,TRBJ1-5,NA
CASSRYGDEQFF,TGTGCCAGCAGCCGATACGGTGATGAGCAGTTCTTC,many,TRBV9,TRBJ2-1,NA
CASSWGQGMRGYTF,TGTGCCAGCAGCTGGGGACAGGGGATGCGGGGCTACACCTTC,NA,TRBV5-5,TRBJ1-2,TRBD1
CSARAPGGAGPITYEQHF,TGCAGTGCTAGAGCACCCGGGGGGGCCGGTCCTATTACCTACGAGCAGCACTTC,NA,TRBV20-1,TRBJ2-7,TRBD2
CSAPYREGQFF,TGCAGTGCTCCATACAGGGAGGGGCAGTTCTTC,many,TRBV20-1,TRBJ2-1,NA
CASSGTSGRIASTDTQYF,TGTGCCAGCAGCGGGACTAGCGGGAGGATTGCGAGCACAGATACGCAGTATTTT,NA,TRBV7-9,TRBJ2-3,TRBD2
CASSQGLAGNSGANVLTF,TGTGCCAGCAGCCAAGGCCTAGCGGGAAACTCTGGGGCCAACGTCCTGACTTTC,many,TRBV11-1,TRBJ2-6,TRBD2
CASSLSWGHGANVLTF,TGTGCCAGCAGTTTAAGTTGGGGACATGGGGCCAACGTCCTGACTTTC,NA,TRBV15,TRBJ2-6,NA
CSGQDTLQETQYF,TGCAGTGGTCAGGACACACTCCAAGAGACCCAGTACTTC,many,TRBV20-1,TRBJ2-5,NA
CASSGSGGGLDTQYF,TGTGCCAGCAGTGGGTCAGGCGGGGGCCTAGATACGCAGTATTTT,NA,TRBV25-1,TRBJ2-3,NA
CASGTSGYEQYF,TGTGCCAGCGGGACTAGCGGTTACGAGCAGTACTTC,few,TRBV28,TRBJ2-7,TRBD2
CASTPGQLNTEAFF,TGTGCCAGCACCCCCGGACAGCTAAACACTGAAGCTTTCTTT,NA,TRBV12-3/TRBV12-4,TRBJ1-1,NA
CSAPRDLASQVNQPQHF,TGCAGTGCACCCCGGGACTTAGCTTCGCAAGTCAATCAGCCCCAGCATTTT,many,TRBV20-1,TRBJ1-5,NA
CASSLRPIAGGVYEQYF,TGCGCCAGCAGCTTGCGGCCGATAGCGGGAGGGGTATACGAGCAGTACTTC,many,TRBV5-1,TRBJ2-7,TRBD2
CNLTTGYTEAFF,TGCAACTTGACGACAGGATACACTGAAGCTTTCTTT,NA,TRBV29-1,TRBJ1-1,NA
CASSFSGSTDTQYF,TGTGCCAGCAGTTTCAGCGGGAGCACAGATACGCAGTATTTT,many,TRBV2,TRBJ2-3,NA
CSARDVSRDSGRGNNEQFF,TGCAGTGCTAGAGATGTCAGTCGAGATAGCGGGAGAGGTAACAATGAGCAGTTCTTC,many,TRBV20-1,TRBJ2-1,TRBD2
CASRDRGLSPLHF,TGTGCCAGTAGAGACAGGGGGCTTTCACCCCTCCACTTT,many,TRBV19,TRBJ1-6,TRBD1
CSARGPGSPLHF,TGCAGTGCTAGGGGCCCGGGATCACCCCTCCACTTT,NA,TRBV20-1,TRBJ1-6,NA
CASSVAPGITNYGYTF,TGTGCCAGCAGCGTAGCTCCAGGGATTACTAACTATGGCTACACCTTC,many,TRBV9,TRBJ1-2,NA